This is a list of T cell receptor beta chains from one sample in a study of CD8 T cells in ankylosing spondylitis. TCRdb itself ran the 5' RACE reads through MiXCR, one entry per CDR3 protein. The data show 700,000 to 850,000 distinct CDR3 sequences, around 11% seen once. Material for sequencing was blood, either unsorted or a sorted T cell fraction (not recorded which). These receptor sequences come from a male donor with ankylosing spondylitis. The CDR3 runs from the conserved cysteine through the conserved F or W. A D gene is named only where the DNA matches it firmly. Rows may omit the clone size; those that give it use once, few, many or a size class.

TRBJ2-1,few,TRBV7-6,.,TGTGCCAGCAGCATCCGGGTCAACAATGAGCAGTTCTTC,CASSIRVNNEQFF
TRBJ2-2,few,TRBV10-3,TRBD2,TGTGCCATCAAGACTAGCGGGGGGGCCATGGTGTACGCCGGGGAGCTGTTTTTT,CAIKTSGGAMVYAGELFF
TRBJ2-5,.,TRBV7-2,TRBD2,TGTGCCAGCACCTCCTCCGGGGGGGCCTTGGAGACCCAGTACTTC,CASTSSGGALETQYF
TRBJ2-7,many,TRBV7-2,TRBD2,TGTGCCAGCAGCCCGGGACTAGCACTTAACTACGAGCAGTACTTC,CASSPGLALNYEQYF
TRBJ1-4,.,TRBV6-5,.,TGTGCCAGCAGTTGGACGGGCGAAAAACTGTTTTTT,CASSWTGEKLFF
TRBJ1-4,.,TRBV27,TRBD1,TGTGCCAGCAGTATGACAGGGGAAAATGTAAAACTGTTTTTT,CASSMTGENVKLFF
TRBJ2-7,.,TRBV20-1,.,TGCAGTGCTAAAGGGGGGAGCGGAACCACCTACGAGCAGTACTTC,CSAKGGSGTTYEQYF
TRBJ2-1,.,TRBV20-1,.,TGCAGTGCTAGAGAGATGAGCGTCAATTACAATGAGCAGTTCTTC,CSAREMSVNYNEQFF
TRBJ2-5,.,TRBV6-1,TRBD2,TGTGCCAGCACCCACTGGGGGGTAGCGGGAGAAGAGACCCAGTACTTC,CASTHWGVAGEETQYF
TRBJ1-6,.,TRBV7-7,.,TGTGCTAGCAGCCCCTATCCGGGATCGGACTCCCTCCACTTT,CASSPYPGSDSLHF
TRBJ1-4,.,TRBV7-2,.,TGTGCCAGCAGCCGGGTCCGGGGCGGGAATGAAAAACTGTTTTTT,CASSRVRGGNEKLFF
TRBJ2-7,few,TRBV20-1,TRBD2,TGCAGTGCGCGAGCGGGGGGTTCTTGGGACGAGCAGTACTTC,CSARAGGSWDEQYF
TRBJ2-7,many,TRBV7-6,TRBD2,TGTGCCAGCAGCCCACAACCCCTACTAGCGGGATACGAGCAGTACTTC,CASSPQPLLAGYEQYF
TRBJ2-1,many,TRBV12-3/TRBV12-4,.,TGTGCCAGCAGTCGGGTGAATGAGCAGTTCTTC,CASSRVNEQFF
TRBJ2-1,many,TRBV20-1,.,TGCAGTGCTCGAAGCTGGAGCTCCTACAATGAGCAGTTCTTC,CSARSWSSYNEQFF
TRBJ1-4,few,TRBV12-3/TRBV12-4,.,TGTGCCAGCAGTTGGGACACCCCAACTAATGAAAAACTGTTTTTT,CASSWDTPTNEKLFF
TRBJ1-1,few,TRBV20-1,.,TGCAGTGCTAGGGGACCCCGAGAGACTGAAGCTTTCTTT,CSARGPRETEAFF
TRBJ1-6,.,TRBV5-6,.,TGTGCCAGCGGCTCCACGAGTGTCACCTATAATTCACCCCTCCACTTT,CASGSTSVTYNSPLHF
TRBJ2-1,.,TRBV27,TRBD1,TGTGCCAGCACTAAAAGGGGGCAGTTCCGCTACAATGAGCAGTTCTTC,CASTKRGQFRYNEQFF
TRBJ2-1,.,TRBV5-1,.,TGCGCCAGCAGCTTGGAGCAACCGGCCTACAATGAGCAGTTCTTC,CASSLEQPAYNEQFF
TRBJ2-1,.,TRBV7-3,TRBD2,TGTGCCAGCAGCTCTAGCGGGGGGGACAATGAGCAGTTCTTC,CASSSSGGDNEQFF
TRBJ2-7,.,TRBV20-1,.,TGCAGTGCTAGAGCCTGGGCAGGGATCCACGAGCAGTACTTC,CSARAWAGIHEQYF
TRBJ1-2,many,TRBV20-1,.,TGCAGTGCTTCTCGGGGGCGGGAGGCTGGCTACACCTTC,CSASRGREAGYTF
TRBJ2-1,many,TRBV5-5,.,TGTGCCAGCAGCTTGGGAGTCGACCTCCGTGAGCAGTTCTTC,CASSLGVDLREQFF
TRBJ2-2,.,TRBV5-1,TRBD1,TGCGCCAGCAGCTTGGCCCGTGACAGGGGGTTTACCGGGGAGCTGTTTTTT,CASSLARDRGFTGELFF
TRBJ2-6,.,TRBV5-1,.,TGCGCCAGCTCCCCCCGGCCATTACAGACGCCCGACTCTGGGGCCAACGTCCTGACTTTC,CASSPRPLQTPDSGANVLTF
TRBJ1-3,.,TRBV29-1,.,TGCAGCGTTGAGTATAGGGACTCTGGAAACACCATATATTTT,CSVEYRDSGNTIYF
TRBJ1-2,few,TRBV9,.,TGTGCCAGCAGCGTAAAACCCCTGGGCGGCTATGGCTACACCTTC,CASSVKPLGGYGYTF
TRBJ2-1,.,TRBV5-1,.,TGCGCCAGCAGTGTCCGGGGGGCCCCTTACAATGAGCAGTTCTTC,CASSVRGAPYNEQFF
TRBJ2-5,few,TRBV29-1,TRBD1,TGCAGCGTAGACAGGGCGACGGGAGAGACCCAGTACTTC,CSVDRATGETQYF
TRBJ1-2,few,TRBV5-6,.,TGTGCCAGCAGCAAGGACAGTAACTATGGCTACACCTTC,CASSKDSNYGYTF
TRBJ2-3,few,TRBV6-5,TRBD2,TGTGCCAGCAGTTACTCACCTAGCGGGGGCTTCACAGATACGCAGTATTTT,CASSYSPSGGFTDTQYF
TRBJ2-5,.,TRBV20-1,TRBD1,TGCAGTGCTACACCTCACAGGGGGCAAGAGACCCAGTACTTC,CSATPHRGQETQYF
TRBJ1-1,.,TRBV29-1,.,TGCAGCGTTGGGGGGCGGGGGGCTTTCTTT,CSVGGRGAFF
TRBJ1-1,few,TRBV2,.,TGTGCCAGCAAAAGAGAGTATGAAGCTTTCTTT,CASKREYEAFF
TRBJ1-2,few,TRBV11-2,.,TGTGCCAGCAGCTTATTTTTAATTCGTGTCGGGGGTTTTAACTATGGCTACACCTTC,CASSLFLIRVGGFNYGYTF
TRBJ1-1,.,TRBV20-1,.,TGCAGTGCTAGTGGGGACACGAACACTGAAGCTTTCTTT,CSASGDTNTEAFF
TRBJ2-7,many,TRBV20-1,TRBD1,TGCAGTGCTCCGGGACAGGCCTCCTACGAGCAGTACTTC,CSAPGQASYEQYF
TRBJ2-7,.,TRBV7-2,.,TGTGCCAGCAGCCCGATGGCCGGGATGTCCTACGAGCAGTACTTC,CASSPMAGMSYEQYF
TRBJ2-5,few,TRBV7-2,TRBD2,TGTGCCAGCAGCTTAGACGCGGGGGGAGAGACCCAGTACTTC,CASSLDAGGETQYF
TRBJ2-3,.,TRBV7-9,TRBD2,TGTGCCAGCACCGACCCTCACAGCGGGAGGGACACAGATACGCAGTATTTT,CASTDPHSGRDTDTQYF
TRBJ1-1,.,TRBV20-1,.,TGCAGTGCTAGGCTTACGAACACTGAAGCTTTCTTT,CSARLTNTEAFF
TRBJ1-1,many,TRBV5-5,.,TGTGCCAGCAGCTTGGTTCATTCCGGTGGTGAAGCTTTCTTT,CASSLVHSGGEAFF
TRBJ2-1,many,TRBV5-1,TRBD2,TGCGCCAGCAGCTCCGTAGCGGGGCCATACAATGAGCAGTTCTTC,CASSSVAGPYNEQFF
TRBJ2-7,.,TRBV4-1,.,TGCGCCAGCAGCCAGCAGGGAACCTGGTCCTACGAGCAGTACTTC,CASSQQGTWSYEQYF
TRBJ1-1,.,TRBV18,.,TGTGCCAGCTCACCACTGATTATGAACACTGAAGCTTTCTTT,CASSPLIMNTEAFF
TRBJ2-1,few,TRBV18,.,TGTGCCAGCTCACCAAGGGTTAATGAGCAGTTCTTC,CASSPRVNEQFF
TRBJ2-5,.,TRBV25-1,TRBD1,TGTGCCAGCAGTGAAACAGGGGGGATTCAAGAGCCCCAGTACTTC,CASSETGGIQEPQYF
TRBJ2-1,many,TRBV12-3/TRBV12-4,.,TGTGCCAGCAGTCCCGTGAGGGGTGCCTACAATGAGCAGTTCTTC,CASSPVRGAYNEQFF
TRBJ2-1,.,TRBV5-1,TRBD2,TGCGCCAGCAGCCGGGACTATTCCTTCGATGAGCAGTTCTTC,CASSRDYSFDEQFF
TRBJ1-1,.,TRBV28,.,TGTGCCAGCAGTTTAGTGGTTAGTGGTGGGGGCCAGTCGGATAAAGCTTTCTTT,CASSLVVSGGGQSDKAFF
TRBJ1-5,few,TRBV12-3/TRBV12-4,.,TGTGCCAGCTTTCCGGGGGGGCTTAGCAATCAGCCCCAGCATTTT,CASFPGGLSNQPQHF
TRBJ2-7,.,TRBV10-3,TRBD2,TGTGCCATCAGGGGGACTAGCGGGAGCTACGAGCAGTACTTC,CAIRGTSGSYEQYF
TRBJ2-1,many,TRBV20-1,.,TGCAGTGCTACGACCGGGACTTCCACGGGGCAGTTCTTC,CSATTGTSTGQFF
TRBJ1-4,many,TRBV5-1,.,TGCGCCAGCAGCTTGGATGGGACGGATGAAAAACTGTTTTTT,CASSLDGTDEKLFF